Below are 9 T cell receptor beta chains sequenced from a single sample in a study of CD8 T cells in Susac syndrome. cDNA came from about 0.46 to 1 ug RNA primed by random hexamers. TCRdb analysed the immunoSEQ multiplex PCR reads with MiXCR anew, one entry per CDR3 protein. This sample carries about 130,000 distinct CDR3 sequences, around 94% of them seen once, and the ten largest clones take approximately 0.2%. Sequenced material: CD8+ T cells from PBMCs. The receptors originated from a human donor with Susac syndrome.

V and J are TRBV4-3 and TRBJ2-1, with TRBD2 identical over 9 bases. Losses at the gene ends were 0 bases for V and 0 bases for J; bases not matched to a gene: 3. Germline V lookup: CDR1 LGHNA, CDR2 YSLEER. The CDR3 has 17 amino acids. The CDR3 nucleotides are TGCGCCAGCAGCCAAGAATATAGCGGGAGCTCCTACAATGAGCAGTTCTTC. This encodes CASSQEYSGSSYNEQFF.

The rearrangement uses TRBV28 and TRBJ2-7, with D perhaps matching TRBD1 (5 bases). The CDR3 is 13 residues long. V lost 6 bases, J lost 6 bases, and 15 bases lay in between. Germline CDR1 and CDR2: MDHEN and SYDVKM. The CDR3 loop is CASSLIPQGEQYF. DNA for the CDR3: TGTGCCAGCAGCCTTATCCCCCAGGGCGAGCAGTACTTC.

This chain joins TRBV6-5 and TRBJ1-4; D might be TRBD1 (5 bases). Germline V gene sequence: CDR1 MNHEY, CDR2 SVGAGI. The CDR3 is 13 amino acids. Between the trimmed V and J ends, which lost 5 bases and 8 bases, there was a span of 12 bases. In nucleotides, the CDR3 is TGTGCCAGCAGTGGGACGGCGGGAGAAAAACTGTTTTTT. Translation gives CASSGTAGEKLFF.

The chain combines TRBV12-3 or TRBV12-4 with TRBJ2-7, with D possibly matching TRBD2 (6 bases). This CDR3 comprises 15 residues. Trimming cost V 1 base and J 3 bases, with 13 bases left between them. The chain's CDR3 is CASSLGASVVYEQYF. CDR3 DNA: TGTGCCAGCAGTTTAGGGGCTAGCGTGGTCTACGAGCAGTACTTC.

This clonotype was recorded once. The rearrangement uses TRBV28 and TRBJ1-5, with D unresolved. This CDR3 contains 15 residues. In germline, CDR1 is MDHEN, CDR2 SYDVKM. Trimming pared 2 bases from V and 1 base from J, leaving 9 bases between. This chain's CDR3 is CASSLITASNQPQHF. The DNA for the CDR3 is TGTGCCAGCAGTTTAATTACAGCAAGCAATCAGCCCCAGCATTTT.

V gene TRBV28 combines with J gene TRBJ2-7, with D maybe TRBD2 (5 bases). Germline CDR1 and CDR2: MDHEN and SYDVKM. This CDR3 contains 14 residues. Trimming cost V 2 bases and J 4 bases, with 12 bases left between them. The CDR3 coding sequence is TGTGCCAGCAGTTTACTAGGGTCGGGATACGAGCAGTACTTC. Translated, it gives CASSLLGSGYEQYF.

In nucleotides, the CDR3 is TGTGCCAGCAGCTTAGTCTTGGGGCAGACCACAGATACGCAGTATTTT. Its translation is CASSLVLGQTTDTQYF. The chain is built from TRBV7-8 and TRBJ2-3; tentatively, D is TRBD1 (5 bases). The CDR3 sequence is 16 residues long. Germline V lookup: CDR1 SGHVS, CDR2 FQNEAQ. The V end was cut by 1 base, the J end by 2 bases, with 13 bases between.

The rearrangement links TRBV12-3 or TRBV12-4 to TRBJ2-1; TRBD2 aligns across 10 bases. The CDR3 loop spans 19 amino acids. Trimming removed 7 bases from V and 9 bases from J; junction bases left unmatched: 24. CDR3 nucleotides: TGTGCCAGCACGAAAGGCACACCGGGACTAGCGATGATCGATGGTGAGCAGTTCTTC. It encodes CASTKGTPGLAMIDGEQFF.

This chain connects TRBV6-5 to TRBJ2-5, with 9 bases aligning to TRBD1. The length of the CDR3 is 15 residues. CDR1 MNHEY and CDR2 SVGAGI come from the germline V gene. The J segment lost 5 bases and the V segment lost 2 bases, leaving 6 bases of the junction unmatched. As DNA, the CDR3 is TGTGCCAGCAGTTACGGATCTGGGACAGGGGAGACCCAGTACTTC. This sequence encodes CASSYGSGTGETQYF.